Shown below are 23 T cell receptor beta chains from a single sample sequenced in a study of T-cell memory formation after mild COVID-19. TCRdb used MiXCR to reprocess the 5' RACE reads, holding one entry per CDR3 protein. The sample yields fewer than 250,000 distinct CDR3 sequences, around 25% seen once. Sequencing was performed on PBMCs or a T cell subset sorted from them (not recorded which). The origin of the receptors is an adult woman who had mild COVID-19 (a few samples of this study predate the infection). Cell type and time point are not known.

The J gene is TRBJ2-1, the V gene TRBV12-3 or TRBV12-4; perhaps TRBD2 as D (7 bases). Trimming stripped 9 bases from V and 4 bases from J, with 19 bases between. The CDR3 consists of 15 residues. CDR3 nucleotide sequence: TGTGCCAGTCGTATTTCGGGGGGCACGTACAATGAGCAGTTCTTC. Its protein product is CASRISGGTYNEQFF.

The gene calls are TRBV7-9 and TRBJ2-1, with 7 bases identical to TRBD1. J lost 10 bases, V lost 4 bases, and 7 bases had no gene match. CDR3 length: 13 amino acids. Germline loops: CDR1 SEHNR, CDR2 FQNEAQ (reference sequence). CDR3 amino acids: CASSSDRSWEQFF. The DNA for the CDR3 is TGTGCCAGCAGCTCGGACAGGTCGTGGGAGCAGTTCTTC.

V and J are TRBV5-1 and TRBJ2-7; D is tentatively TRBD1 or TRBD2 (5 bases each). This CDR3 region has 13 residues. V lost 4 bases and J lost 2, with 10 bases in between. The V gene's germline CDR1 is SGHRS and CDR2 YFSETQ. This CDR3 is CASSGDGTYEQYF. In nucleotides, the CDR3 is TGCGCCAGCAGCGGGGACGGAACCTACGAGCAGTACTTC.

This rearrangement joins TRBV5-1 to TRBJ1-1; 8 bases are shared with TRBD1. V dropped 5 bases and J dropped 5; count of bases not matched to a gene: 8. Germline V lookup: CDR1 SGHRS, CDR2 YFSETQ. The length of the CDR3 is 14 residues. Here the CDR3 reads CASSFGQGGTEAFF. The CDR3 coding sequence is TGCGCCAGCAGTTTCGGACAGGGAGGAACTGAAGCTTTCTTT.

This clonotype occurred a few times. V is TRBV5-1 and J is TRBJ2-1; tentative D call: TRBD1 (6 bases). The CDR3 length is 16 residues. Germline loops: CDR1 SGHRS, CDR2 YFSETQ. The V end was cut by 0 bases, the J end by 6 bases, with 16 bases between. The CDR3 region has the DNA TGCGCCAGCAGCTTGGATACAGGGTCGATCCGCAATGAGCAGTTCTTC. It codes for CASSLDTGSIRNEQFF.

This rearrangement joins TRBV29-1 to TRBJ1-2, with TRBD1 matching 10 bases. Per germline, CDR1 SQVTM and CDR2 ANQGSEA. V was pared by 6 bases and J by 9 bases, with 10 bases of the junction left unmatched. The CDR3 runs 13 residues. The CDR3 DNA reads TGCAGCGTGGCCAAGACAGGGGGCTGGAGCTACACCTTC. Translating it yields CSVAKTGGWSYTF.

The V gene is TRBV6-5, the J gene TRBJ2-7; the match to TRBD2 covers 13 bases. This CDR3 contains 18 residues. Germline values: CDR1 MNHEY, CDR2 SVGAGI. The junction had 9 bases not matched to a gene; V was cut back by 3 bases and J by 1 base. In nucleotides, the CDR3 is TGTGCCAGCAGTTATTCTCCTCCGGGACTAGCGGGATCCTACGAGCAGTACTTC. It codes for CASSYSPPGLAGSYEQYF.

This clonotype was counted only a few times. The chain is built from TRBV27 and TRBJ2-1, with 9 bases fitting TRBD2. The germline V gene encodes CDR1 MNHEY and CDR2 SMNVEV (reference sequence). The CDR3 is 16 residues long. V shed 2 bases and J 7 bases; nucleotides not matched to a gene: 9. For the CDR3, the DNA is TGTGCCAGCAGTTTAAAGGCGGGAGGGATGAGGAATGAGCAGTTCTTC. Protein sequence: CASSLKAGGMRNEQFF.

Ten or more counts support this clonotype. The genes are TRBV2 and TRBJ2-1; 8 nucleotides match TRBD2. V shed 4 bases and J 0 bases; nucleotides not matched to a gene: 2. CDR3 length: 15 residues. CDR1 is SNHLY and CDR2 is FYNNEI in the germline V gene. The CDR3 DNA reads TGTGCCAGCAGTGGAAGCGGGAGCTCCTACAATGAGCAGTTCTTC. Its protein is CASSGSGSSYNEQFF.

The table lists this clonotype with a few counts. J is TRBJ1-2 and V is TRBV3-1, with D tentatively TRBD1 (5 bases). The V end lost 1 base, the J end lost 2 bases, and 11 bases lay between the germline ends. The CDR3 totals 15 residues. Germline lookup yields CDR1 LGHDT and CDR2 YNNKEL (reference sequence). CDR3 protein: CASSQAAGGNYGYTF. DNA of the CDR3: TGTGCCAGCAGCCAAGCCGCTGGGGGGAACTATGGCTACACCTTC.

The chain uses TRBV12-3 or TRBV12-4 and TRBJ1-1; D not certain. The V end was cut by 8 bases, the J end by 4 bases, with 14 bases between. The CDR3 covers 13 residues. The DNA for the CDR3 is TGTGCCAGCGCGGAGGAAAGTAGCACTGAAGCTTTCTTT. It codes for CASAEESSTEAFF.

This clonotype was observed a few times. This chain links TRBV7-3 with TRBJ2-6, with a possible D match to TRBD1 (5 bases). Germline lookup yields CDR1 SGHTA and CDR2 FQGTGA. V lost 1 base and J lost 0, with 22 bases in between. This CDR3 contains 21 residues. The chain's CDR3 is CASSLSFDRRFKTSGANVLTF. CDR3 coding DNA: TGTGCCAGCAGCTTAAGTTTCGACAGACGCTTCAAAACCTCTGGGGCCAACGTCCTGACTTTC.

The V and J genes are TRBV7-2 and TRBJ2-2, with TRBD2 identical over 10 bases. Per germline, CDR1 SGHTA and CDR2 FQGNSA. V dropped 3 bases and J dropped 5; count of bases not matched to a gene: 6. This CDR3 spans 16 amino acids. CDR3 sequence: CASSFTGTSATGELFF. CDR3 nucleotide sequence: TGTGCCAGCAGCTTTACCGGGACTAGCGCGACCGGGGAGCTGTTTTTT.

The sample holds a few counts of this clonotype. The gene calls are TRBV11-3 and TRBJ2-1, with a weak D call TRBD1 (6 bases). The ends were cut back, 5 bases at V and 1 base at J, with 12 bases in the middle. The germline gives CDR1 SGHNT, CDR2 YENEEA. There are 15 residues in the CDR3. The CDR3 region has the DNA TGTGCCAGCAGCCATTCTACAGGGTCCTACAATGAGCAGTTCTTC. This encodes CASSHSTGSYNEQFF.

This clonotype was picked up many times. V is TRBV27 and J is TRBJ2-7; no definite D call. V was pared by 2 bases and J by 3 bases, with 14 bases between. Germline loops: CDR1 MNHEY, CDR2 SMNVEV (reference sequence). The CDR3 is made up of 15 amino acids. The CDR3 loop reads CASSLKGSRFYEQYF. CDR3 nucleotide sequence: TGTGCCAGCAGTTTAAAGGGCAGCCGATTCTACGAGCAGTACTTC.

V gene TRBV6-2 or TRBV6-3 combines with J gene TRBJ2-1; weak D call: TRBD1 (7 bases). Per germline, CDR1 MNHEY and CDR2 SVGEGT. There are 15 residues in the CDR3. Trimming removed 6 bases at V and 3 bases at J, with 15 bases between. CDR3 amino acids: CASRKEGANYNEQFF. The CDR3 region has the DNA TGTGCCAGCAGAAAGGAGGGGGCCAACTACAATGAGCAGTTCTTC.

CDR3 coding DNA: TGCGCCAGCAGCCCCGGGGGAGGGGGGACCTACGAGCAGTACTTC. This codes for CASSPGGGGTYEQYF. The chain is built from TRBV4-1 and TRBJ2-7, with D maybe TRBD2 (7 bases). Germline loops: CDR1 MGHRA, CDR2 YSYEKL. The ends were cut back, 4 bases at V and 2 bases at J, with 15 bases in the middle. CDR3 length: 15 amino acids.

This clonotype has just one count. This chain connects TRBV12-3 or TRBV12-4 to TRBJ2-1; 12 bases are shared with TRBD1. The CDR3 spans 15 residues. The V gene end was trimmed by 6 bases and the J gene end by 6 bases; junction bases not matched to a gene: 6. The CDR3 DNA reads TGTGCCAGCAGAGCACCGGGACAGGGGGCCAATGAGCAGTTCTTC. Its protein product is CASRAPGQGANEQFF.

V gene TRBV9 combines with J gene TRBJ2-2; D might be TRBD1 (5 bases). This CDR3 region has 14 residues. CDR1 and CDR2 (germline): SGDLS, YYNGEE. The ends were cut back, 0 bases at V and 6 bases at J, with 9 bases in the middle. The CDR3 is CASSVDGAAGELFF. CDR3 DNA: TGTGCCAGCAGCGTAGATGGGGCAGCCGGGGAGCTGTTTTTT.

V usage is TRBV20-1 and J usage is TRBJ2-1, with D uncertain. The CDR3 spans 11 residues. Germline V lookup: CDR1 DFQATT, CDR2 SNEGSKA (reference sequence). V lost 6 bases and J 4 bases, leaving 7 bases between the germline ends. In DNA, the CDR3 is TGCAGTGCCGAGACGTACAATGAGCAGTTCTTC. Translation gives CSAETYNEQFF.

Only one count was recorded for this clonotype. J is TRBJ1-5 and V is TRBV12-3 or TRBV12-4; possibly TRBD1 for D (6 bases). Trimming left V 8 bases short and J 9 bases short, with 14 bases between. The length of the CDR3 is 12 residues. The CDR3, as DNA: TGTGCCAGCCAGGGTGGGGGGCGGCCCCAGCATTTT. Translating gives CASQGGGRPQHF.

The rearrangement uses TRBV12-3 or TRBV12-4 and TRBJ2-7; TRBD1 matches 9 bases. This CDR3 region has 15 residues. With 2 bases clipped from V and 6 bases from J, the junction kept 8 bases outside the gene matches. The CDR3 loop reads CASSLRTGDNSEQYF. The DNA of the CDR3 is TGTGCCAGCAGTTTAAGGACAGGGGATAATAGCGAGCAGTACTTC.

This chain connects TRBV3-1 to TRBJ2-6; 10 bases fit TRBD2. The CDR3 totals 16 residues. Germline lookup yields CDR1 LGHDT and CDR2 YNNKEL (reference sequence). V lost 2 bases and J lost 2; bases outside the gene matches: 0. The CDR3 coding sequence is TGTGCCAGCAGCCAAACTAGCGGGACTGGGGCCAACGTCCTGACTTTC. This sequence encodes CASSQTSGTGANVLTF. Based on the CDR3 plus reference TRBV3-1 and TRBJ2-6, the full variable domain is DTAVSQTPKYLVTQMGNDKSIKCEQNLGHDTMYWYKQDSKKFLKIMFSYNNKELIINETVPNRFSPKSPDKAHLNLHINSLELGDSAVYFCASSQTSGTGANVLTFGAGSRLTVL.